The 8 T cell receptor beta chains in this list originate from one sample, sequenced in a study of resident and recirculating memory T cells in vitiligo. Some clones are missing from TCRdb's copy, which holds only in-frame ones; the method was immunoSEQ multiplex PCR. The sample carries around 38,000 clones, around 90% recorded once. The sample taken for sequencing was blood. All receptors derive from a male donor with vitiligo.

This sequence joins TRBV15 and TRBJ1-1; a weak D match, TRBD1 (6 bases). V gave up 8 bases and J gave up 1 base, with 17 bases separating them. This CDR3 is built from 15 residues. CDR1 and CDR2 from the germline V gene are LNHNV and YYDKDF (reference sequence). For the CDR3, the DNA is TGTGCCACCTACGACAGAGGGGGTAAGAACACTGAAGCTTTCTTT. It is translated as CATYDRGGKNTEAFF. Combining the CDR3 with reference TRBV15 and TRBJ1-1 gives the whole variable domain DAMVIQNPRYQVTQFGKPVTLSCSQTLNHNVMYWYQQKSSQAPKLLFHYYDKDFNNEADTPDNFQSRRPNTSFCFLDIRSPGLGDTAMYLCATYDRGGKNTEAFFGQGTRLTVV.

The chain carries TRBV5-1 and TRBJ2-5, with 7 positions matching TRBD1. Germline lookup yields CDR1 SGHRS and CDR2 YFSETQ. CDR3 size: 15 residues. Trimming removed 4 bases from V and 3 bases from J; junction bases left unmatched: 9. CDR3 region: CASSLTRDRKETQYF. DNA of the CDR3: TGCGCCAGCAGCCTTACTCGGGACAGAAAAGAGACCCAGTACTTC.

The chain has TRBV6-1 and TRBJ1-1, with TRBD1 matching 9 bases. Germline lookup yields CDR1 MNHNS and CDR2 SASEGT. After removal of 2 bases from V and 6 bases from J, the junction contained 16 bases not matched to a gene. The CDR3 totals 18 residues. CDR3 in amino acids: CASSEFTGGASFRPEAFF. CDR3 nucleotide sequence: TGTGCCAGCAGTGAATTTACAGGGGGCGCAAGTTTTCGGCCTGAAGCTTTCTTT.

The chain has TRBV18 and TRBJ2-3, with TRBD2 matching 13 bases. Trimming took 3 bases from V and 0 from J; bases not matched to a gene: 3. Germline CDR1 and CDR2: KGHSH and LQKENI. The CDR3 has 17 amino acids. Here the CDR3 DNA reads TGTGCCAGCTCACCCCCGGGACTAGCGGGGAGCACAGATACGCAGTATTTT. It translates to CASSPPGLAGSTDTQYF.

The rearrangement joins TRBV6-1 to TRBJ2-7; D possibly corresponds to TRBD1 (5 bases). Trimming removed 3 bases at V and 4 bases at J, with 7 bases between. The germline CDR1 and CDR2 sequences are MNHNS and SASEGT. The length of the CDR3 is 12 residues. The CDR3 reads CASSEWTYEQYF. CDR3 nucleotides: TGTGCCAGCAGTGAGTGGACATACGAGCAGTACTTC.

J is TRBJ1-2 and V is TRBV7-8, with D possibly matching TRBD1 (5 bases). Per germline, CDR1 SGHVS and CDR2 FQNEAQ. Trimming removed 7 bases at V and 2 bases at J, with 20 bases between. The CDR3 has 16 residues. Here the CDR3 reads CASTNRGRGINYGYTF. The DNA of the CDR3 is TGTGCCAGCACTAATAGAGGTCGGGGGATCAACTATGGCTACACCTTC.

J is TRBJ2-3 and V is TRBV15; maybe TRBD2 (5 bases). The CDR3 contains 15 residues. CDR1 LNHNV and CDR2 YYDKDF come from the germline V gene (reference sequence). Trimming cost V 4 bases and J 2 bases, with 13 bases left between them. CDR3 loop: CATSKGSRDTDTQYF. The CDR3, as DNA: TGTGCCACCAGCAAAGGATCGAGGGACACAGATACGCAGTATTTT.

This clone was detected a few times. The rearrangement links TRBV18 to TRBJ2-4; 7 positions agree with TRBD1. The CDR3 length is 13 residues. The ends lost 6 bases at V and 8 bases at J; junction bases unmatched: 7. Looked up from germline, CDR1 is KGHSH and CDR2 is LQKENI. The CDR3 DNA follows: TGTGCCAGCTCCCCTCTCCAGGGGGACATTCAGTACTTC. Protein: CASSPLQGDIQYF.